Here is one T cell receptor beta chain with its context. Its antigen is unknown. At one of its ends the junction is not consistent with the germline gene, which may arise from a read error. Cells sorted as Tregs were CD4+, CD25+ and CD127-/low. General study points: The larger cohort examined one V-J beta rearrangement, not whole repertoires. Tumor Tregs overlapped most with tumor, then blood, naive CD4+ cells.

After constant-region reverse-primer amplification, full-length variable regions underwent semi-nested PCR with Nested Universal Primer A. TCRdb processed the 5' RACE reads anew with MiXCR; each CDR3 protein has one entry. The sample lists 50,000 to 60,000 distinct CDR3 sequences, less than 25% occurring once. This CDR3 is 16 amino acids long. Germline CDR1 SGHTA, CDR2 FQGTGA. The receptor was isolated from a female donor with breast cancer. The gene calls are TRBV7-3 and TRBJ2-3; TRBD2 matches at 8 bases. The material sequenced was tumor-infiltrating Tregs sorted from the breast tumor. For the CDR3, the DNA is TGTGTCAGCAGCCCCTTAGCGGGAATAGAGGCAGATACGCAGTATTTT. Its translation: CVSSPLAGIEADTQYF.